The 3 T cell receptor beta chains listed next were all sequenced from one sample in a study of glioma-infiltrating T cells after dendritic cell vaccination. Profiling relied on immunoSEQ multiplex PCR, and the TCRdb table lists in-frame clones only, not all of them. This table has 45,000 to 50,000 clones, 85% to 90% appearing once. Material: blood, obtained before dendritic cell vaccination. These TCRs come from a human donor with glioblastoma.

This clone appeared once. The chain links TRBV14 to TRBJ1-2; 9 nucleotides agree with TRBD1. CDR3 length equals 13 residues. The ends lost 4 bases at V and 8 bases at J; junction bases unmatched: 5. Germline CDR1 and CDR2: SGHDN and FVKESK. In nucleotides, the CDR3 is TGTGCCAGCAGCCCGTGGACAGGGGACGGCTACACCTTC. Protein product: CASSPWTGDGYTF.

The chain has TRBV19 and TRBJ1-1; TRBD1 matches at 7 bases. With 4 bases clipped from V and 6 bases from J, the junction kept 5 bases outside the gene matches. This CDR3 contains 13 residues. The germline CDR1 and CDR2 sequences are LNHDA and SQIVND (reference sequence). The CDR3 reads CASSRTGNSEAFF. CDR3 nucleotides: TGTGCCAGTAGTAGGACAGGAAACTCTGAAGCTTTCTTT.

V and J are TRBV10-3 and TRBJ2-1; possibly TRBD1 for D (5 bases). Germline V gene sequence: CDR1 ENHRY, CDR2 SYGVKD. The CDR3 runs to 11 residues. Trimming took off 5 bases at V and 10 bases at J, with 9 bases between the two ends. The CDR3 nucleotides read TGTGCCATCAGTAGCAGGGAAGAGCAGTTCTTC. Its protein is CAISSREEQFF.